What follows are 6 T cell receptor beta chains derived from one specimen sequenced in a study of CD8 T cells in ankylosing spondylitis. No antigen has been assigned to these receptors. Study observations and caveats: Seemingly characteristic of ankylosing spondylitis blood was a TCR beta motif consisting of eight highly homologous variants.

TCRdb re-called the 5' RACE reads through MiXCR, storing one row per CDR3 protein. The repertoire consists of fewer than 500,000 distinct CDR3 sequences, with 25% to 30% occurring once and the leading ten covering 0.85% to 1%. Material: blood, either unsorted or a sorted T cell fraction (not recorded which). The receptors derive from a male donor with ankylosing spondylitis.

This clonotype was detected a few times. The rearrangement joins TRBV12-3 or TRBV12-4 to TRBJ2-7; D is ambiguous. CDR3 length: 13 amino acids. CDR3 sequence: CAIARAYSYEQYF. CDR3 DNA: TGTGCGATCGCCCGGGCGTACTCCTACGAGCAGTACTTC.

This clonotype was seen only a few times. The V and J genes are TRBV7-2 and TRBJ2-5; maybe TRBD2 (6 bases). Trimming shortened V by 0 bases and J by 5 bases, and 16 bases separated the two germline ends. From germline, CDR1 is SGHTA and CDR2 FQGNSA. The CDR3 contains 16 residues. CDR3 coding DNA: TGTGCCAGCAGCTTAGCGTCGACTAGGGGCTTGGAGACCCAGTACTTC. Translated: CASSLASTRGLETQYF.

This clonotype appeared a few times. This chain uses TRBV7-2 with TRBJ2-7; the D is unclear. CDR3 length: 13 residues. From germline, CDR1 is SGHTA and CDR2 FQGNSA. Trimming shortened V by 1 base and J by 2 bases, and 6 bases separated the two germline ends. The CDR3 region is CASSLEIAYEQYF. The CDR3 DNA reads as TGTGCCAGCAGCTTAGAAATAGCCTACGAGCAGTACTTC. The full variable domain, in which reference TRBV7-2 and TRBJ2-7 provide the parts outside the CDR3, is GAGVSQSPSNKVTEKGKDVELRCDPISGHTALYWYRQSLGQGLEFLIYFQGNSAPDKSGLPSDRFSAERTGGSVSTLTIQRTQQEDSAVYLCASSLEIAYEQYFGPGTRLTVT.

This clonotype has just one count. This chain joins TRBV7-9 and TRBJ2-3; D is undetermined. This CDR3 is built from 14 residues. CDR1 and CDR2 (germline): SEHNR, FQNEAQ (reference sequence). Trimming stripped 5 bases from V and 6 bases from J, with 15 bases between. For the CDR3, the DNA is TGTGCCAGCAGCCCGACGAATGCAGTTGATACGCAGTATTTT. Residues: CASSPTNAVDTQYF.

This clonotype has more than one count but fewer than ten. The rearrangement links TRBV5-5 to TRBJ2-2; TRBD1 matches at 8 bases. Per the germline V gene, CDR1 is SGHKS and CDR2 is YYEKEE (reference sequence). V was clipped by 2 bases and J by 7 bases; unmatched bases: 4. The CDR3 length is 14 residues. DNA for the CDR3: TGTGCCAGCAGCTTTTCGGACAGGGTCGGGGAGCTGTTTTTT. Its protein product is CASSFSDRVGELFF.

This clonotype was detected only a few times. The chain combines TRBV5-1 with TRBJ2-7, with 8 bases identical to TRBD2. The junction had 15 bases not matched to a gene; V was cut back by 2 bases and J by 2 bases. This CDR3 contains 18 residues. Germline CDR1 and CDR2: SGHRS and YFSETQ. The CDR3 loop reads CASSFGPPGGGNPYEQYF. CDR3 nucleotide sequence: TGCGCCAGCAGCTTTGGGCCCCCCGGGGGGGGTAACCCCTACGAGCAGTACTTC.